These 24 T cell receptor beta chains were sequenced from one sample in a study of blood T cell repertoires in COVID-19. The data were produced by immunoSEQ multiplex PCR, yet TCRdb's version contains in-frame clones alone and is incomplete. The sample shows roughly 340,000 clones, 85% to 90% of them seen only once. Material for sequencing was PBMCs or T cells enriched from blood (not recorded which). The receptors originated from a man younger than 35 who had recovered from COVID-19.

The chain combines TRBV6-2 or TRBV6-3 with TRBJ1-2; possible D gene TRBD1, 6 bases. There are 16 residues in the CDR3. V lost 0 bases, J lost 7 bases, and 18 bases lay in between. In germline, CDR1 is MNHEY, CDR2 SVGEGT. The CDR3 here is CASSYSFAGEGSGYTF. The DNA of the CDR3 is TGTGCCAGCAGTTACTCCTTCGCAGGGGAAGGGAGTGGCTACACCTTC.

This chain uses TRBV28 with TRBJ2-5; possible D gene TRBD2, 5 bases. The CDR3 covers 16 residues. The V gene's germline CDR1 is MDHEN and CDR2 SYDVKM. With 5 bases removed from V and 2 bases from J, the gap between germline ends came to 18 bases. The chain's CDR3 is CASSPPRRGLQETQYF. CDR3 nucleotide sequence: TGTGCCAGCAGTCCACCCAGGAGAGGGCTACAAGAGACCCAGTACTTC.

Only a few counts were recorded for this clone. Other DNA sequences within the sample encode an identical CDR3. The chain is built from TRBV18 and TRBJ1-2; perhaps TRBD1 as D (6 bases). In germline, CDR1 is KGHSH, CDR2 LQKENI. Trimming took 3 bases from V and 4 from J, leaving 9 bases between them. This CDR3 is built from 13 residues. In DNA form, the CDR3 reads TGTGCCAGCTCACCGGACAGCCGCTATGGCTACACCTTC. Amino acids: CASSPDSRYGYTF.

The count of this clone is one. The CDR3 spells CASSYSLAGASYNEQFF. CDR3 sequence (DNA): TGTGCCAGCAGTTACAGTCTGGCGGGGGCCTCCTACAATGAGCAGTTCTTC. The rearrangement joins TRBV6-2 or TRBV6-3 to TRBJ2-1; possible D gene TRBD2, 7 bases. CDR1 is MNHEY and CDR2 is SVGEGT in the germline V gene. V shed 2 bases and J shed 0 bases, with 14 bases lying between them. There are 17 residues in the CDR3.

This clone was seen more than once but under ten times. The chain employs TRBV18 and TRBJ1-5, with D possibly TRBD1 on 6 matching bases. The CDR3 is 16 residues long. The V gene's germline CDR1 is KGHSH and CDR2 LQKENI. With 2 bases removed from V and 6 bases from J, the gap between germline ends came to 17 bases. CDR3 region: CASSPSQGAMLQPQHF. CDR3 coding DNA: TGTGCCAGCTCACCATCACAGGGCGCGATGCTTCAGCCCCAGCATTTT. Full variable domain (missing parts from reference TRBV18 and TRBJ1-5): NAGVMQNPRHLVRRRGQEARLRCSPMKGHSHVYWYRQLPEEGLKFMVYLQKENIIDESGMPKERFSAEFPKEGPSILRIQQVVRGDSAAYFCASSPSQGAMLQPQHFGDGTRLSIL.

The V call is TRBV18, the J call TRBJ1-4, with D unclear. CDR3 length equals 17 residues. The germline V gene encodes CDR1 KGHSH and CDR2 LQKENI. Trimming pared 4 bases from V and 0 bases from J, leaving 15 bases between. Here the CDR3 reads CASSRAPEGSTNEKLFF. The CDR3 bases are TGTGCCAGCTCACGGGCGCCTGAGGGCTCAACTAATGAAAAACTGTTTTTT. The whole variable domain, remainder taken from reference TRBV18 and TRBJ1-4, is NAGVMQNPRHLVRRRGQEARLRCSPMKGHSHVYWYRQLPEEGLKFMVYLQKENIIDESGMPKERFSAEFPKEGPSILRIQQVVRGDSAAYFCASSRAPEGSTNEKLFFGSGTQLSVL.

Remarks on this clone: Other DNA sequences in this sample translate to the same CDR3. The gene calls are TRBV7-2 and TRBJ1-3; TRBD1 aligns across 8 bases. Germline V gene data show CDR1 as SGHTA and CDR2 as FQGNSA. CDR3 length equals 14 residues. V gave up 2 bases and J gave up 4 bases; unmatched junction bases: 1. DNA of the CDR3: TGTGCCAGCAGCTTAACAGGGGGGGGAAACACCATATATTTT. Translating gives CASSLTGGGNTIYF.

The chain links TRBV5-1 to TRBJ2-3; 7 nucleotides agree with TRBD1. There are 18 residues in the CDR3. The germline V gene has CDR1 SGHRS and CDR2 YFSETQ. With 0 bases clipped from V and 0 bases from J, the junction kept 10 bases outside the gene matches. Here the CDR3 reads CASSLGGTDTRSTDTQYF. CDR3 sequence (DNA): TGCGCCAGCAGCTTGGGGGGGACAGACACCAGGAGCACAGATACGCAGTATTTT.

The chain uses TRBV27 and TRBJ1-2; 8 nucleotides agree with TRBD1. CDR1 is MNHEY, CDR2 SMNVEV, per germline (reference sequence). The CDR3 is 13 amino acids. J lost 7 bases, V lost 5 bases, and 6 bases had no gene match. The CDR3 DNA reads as TGTGCCAGCAGTACAGACAGGGGACTTGGCTACACCTTC. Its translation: CASSTDRGLGYTF.

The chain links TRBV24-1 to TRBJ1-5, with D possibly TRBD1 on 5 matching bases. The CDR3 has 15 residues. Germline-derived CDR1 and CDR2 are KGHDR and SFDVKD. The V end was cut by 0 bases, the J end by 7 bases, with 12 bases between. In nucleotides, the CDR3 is TGTGCCACCAGTGATTTGTCGGGGGAGGGCCAGCCCCAGCATTTT. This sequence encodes CATSDLSGEGQPQHF.

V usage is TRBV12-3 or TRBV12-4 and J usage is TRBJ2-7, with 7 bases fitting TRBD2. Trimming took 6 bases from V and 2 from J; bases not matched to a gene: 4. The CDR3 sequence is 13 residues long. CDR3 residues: CASSREGTYEQYF. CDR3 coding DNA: TGTGCCAGCAGCAGGGAGGGGACCTACGAGCAGTACTTC.

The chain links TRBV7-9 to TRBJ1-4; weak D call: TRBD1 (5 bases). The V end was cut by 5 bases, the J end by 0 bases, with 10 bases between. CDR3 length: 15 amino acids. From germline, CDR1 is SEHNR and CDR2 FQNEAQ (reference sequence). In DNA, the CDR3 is TGTGCCAGCAGCGACCGACAGTCAACTAATGAAAAACTGTTTTTT. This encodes CASSDRQSTNEKLFF.

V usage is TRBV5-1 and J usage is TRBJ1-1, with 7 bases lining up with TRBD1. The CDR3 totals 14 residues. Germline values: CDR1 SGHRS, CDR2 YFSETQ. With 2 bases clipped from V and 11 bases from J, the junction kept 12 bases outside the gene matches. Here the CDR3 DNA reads TGCGCCAGCAGCTTAACGCTAACAGGGGTGGATGCTTTCTTT. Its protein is CASSLTLTGVDAFF.

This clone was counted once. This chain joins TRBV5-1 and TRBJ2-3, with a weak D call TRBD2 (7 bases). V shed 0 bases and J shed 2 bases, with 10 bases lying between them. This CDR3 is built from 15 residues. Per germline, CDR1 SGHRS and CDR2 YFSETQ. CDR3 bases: TGCGCCAGCAGCTTGGAGGGGGGGCCCACAGATACGCAGTATTTT. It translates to CASSLEGGPTDTQYF. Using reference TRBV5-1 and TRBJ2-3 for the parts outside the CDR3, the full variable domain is KAGVTQTPRYLIKTRGQQVTLSCSPISGHRSVSWYQQTPGQGLQFLFEYFSETQRNKGNFPGRFSGRQFSNSRSEMNVSTLELGDSALYLCASSLEGGPTDTQYFGPGTRLTVL.

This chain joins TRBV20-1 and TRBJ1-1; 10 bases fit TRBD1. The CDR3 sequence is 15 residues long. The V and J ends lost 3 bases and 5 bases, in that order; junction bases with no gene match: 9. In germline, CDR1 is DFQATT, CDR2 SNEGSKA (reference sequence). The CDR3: CSASGGGQGRTEAFF. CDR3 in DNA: TGCAGTGCTAGTGGAGGGGGACAGGGGAGAACTGAAGCTTTCTTT.

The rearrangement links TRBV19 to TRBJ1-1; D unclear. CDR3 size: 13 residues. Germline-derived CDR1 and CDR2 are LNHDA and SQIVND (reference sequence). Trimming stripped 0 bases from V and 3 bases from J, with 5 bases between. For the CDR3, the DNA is TGTGCCAGTAGTATAGAGCGCGACACTGAAGCTTTCTTT. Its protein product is CASSIERDTEAFF.

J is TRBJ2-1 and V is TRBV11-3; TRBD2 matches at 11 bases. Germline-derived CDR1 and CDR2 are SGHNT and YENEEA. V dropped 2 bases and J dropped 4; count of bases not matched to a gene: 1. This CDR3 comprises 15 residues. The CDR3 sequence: CASSLIAGGYNEQFF. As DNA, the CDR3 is TGTGCCAGCAGCTTAATAGCGGGAGGGTACAATGAGCAGTTCTTC.

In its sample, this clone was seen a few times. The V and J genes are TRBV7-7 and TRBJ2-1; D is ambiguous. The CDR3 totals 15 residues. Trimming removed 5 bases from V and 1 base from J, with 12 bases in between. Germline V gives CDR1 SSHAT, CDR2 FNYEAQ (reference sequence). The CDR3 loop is CASSPTSSSYNEQFF. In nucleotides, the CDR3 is TGTGCCAGCAGCCCGACAAGTTCATCCTACAATGAGCAGTTCTTC.

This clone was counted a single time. CDR3 nucleotides: TGTGCCAGCAGCCCCGGGACTGTGAGCTCCTATAATTCACCCCTCCACTTT. Residues: CASSPGTVSSYNSPLHF. The V gene is TRBV3-1 (or the pseudogene TRBV3-2), the J gene TRBJ1-6; tentatively, D is TRBD1 (5 bases). The V gene lost 4 bases and the J gene lost 0 bases, with 13 bases spanning the gap. CDR1 is LGHDT and CDR2 is YNNKEL in the germline V gene (reference sequence). There are 17 residues in the CDR3.

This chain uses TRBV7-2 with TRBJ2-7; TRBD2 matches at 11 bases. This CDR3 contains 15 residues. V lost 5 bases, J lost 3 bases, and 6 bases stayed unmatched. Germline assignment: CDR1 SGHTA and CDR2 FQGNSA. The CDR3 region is CASSPTSGGNYEQYF. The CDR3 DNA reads TGTGCCAGCAGCCCCACTAGCGGGGGAAACTACGAGCAGTACTTC.

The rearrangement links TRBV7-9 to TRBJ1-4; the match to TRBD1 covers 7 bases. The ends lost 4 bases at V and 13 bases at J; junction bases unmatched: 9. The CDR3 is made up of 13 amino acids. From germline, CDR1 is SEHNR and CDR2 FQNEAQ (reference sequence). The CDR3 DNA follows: TGTGCCAGCAGCTACCAACAGGGGATCGCACTGTTTTTT. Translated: CASSYQQGIALFF.

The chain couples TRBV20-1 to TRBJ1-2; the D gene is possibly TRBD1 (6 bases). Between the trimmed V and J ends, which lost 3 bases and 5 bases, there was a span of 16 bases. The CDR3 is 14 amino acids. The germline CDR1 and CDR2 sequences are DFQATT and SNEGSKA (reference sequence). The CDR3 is CSASEQGLGYGYTF. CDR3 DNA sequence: TGCAGTGCTAGTGAACAGGGTTTGGGGTATGGCTACACCTTC.

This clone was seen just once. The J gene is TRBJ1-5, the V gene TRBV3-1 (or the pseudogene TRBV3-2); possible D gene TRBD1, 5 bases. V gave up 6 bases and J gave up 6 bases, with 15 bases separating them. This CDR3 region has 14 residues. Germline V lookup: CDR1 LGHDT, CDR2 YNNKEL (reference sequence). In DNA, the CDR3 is TGTGCCAGCAGGCCCCATTACGGGGGTCAGCCCCAGCATTTT. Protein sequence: CASRPHYGGQPQHF.

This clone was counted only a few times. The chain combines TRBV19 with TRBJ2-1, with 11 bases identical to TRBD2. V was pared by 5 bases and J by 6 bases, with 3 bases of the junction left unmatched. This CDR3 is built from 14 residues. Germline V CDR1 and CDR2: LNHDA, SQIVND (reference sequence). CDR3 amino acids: CASSPGTSGNEQFF. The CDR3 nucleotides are TGTGCCAGTAGTCCGGGGACTAGCGGCAATGAGCAGTTCTTC. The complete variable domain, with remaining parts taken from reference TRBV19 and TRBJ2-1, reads DGGITQSPKYLFRKEGQNVTLSCEQNLNHDAMYWYRQDPGQGLRLIYYSQIVNDFQKGDIAEGYSVSREKKESFPLTVTSAQKNPTAFYLCASSPGTSGNEQFFGPGTRLTVL.